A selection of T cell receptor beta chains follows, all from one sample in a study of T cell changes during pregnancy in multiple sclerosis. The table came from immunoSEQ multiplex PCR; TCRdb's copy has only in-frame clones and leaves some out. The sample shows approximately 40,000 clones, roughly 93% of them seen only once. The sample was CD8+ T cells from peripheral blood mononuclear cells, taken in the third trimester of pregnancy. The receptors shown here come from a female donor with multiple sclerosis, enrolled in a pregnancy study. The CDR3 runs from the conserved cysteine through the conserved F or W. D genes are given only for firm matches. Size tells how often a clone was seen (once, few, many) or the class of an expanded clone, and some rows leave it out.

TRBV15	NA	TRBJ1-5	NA	CATSGARGSNQPQHF	TGTGCCACCAGCGGGGCCCGGGGGAGCAATCAGCCCCAGCATTTT
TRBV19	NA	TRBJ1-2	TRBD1	CASTDLVGTGGGFYGYTF	TGTGCCAGTACCGATCTCGTGGGGACAGGGGGCGGATTCTATGGCTACACCTTC
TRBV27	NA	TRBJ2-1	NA	CASSPLGGASYNEQFF	TGTGCCAGCAGTCCACTGGGGGGGGCCTCCTACAATGAGCAGTTCTTC
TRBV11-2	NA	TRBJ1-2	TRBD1	CASSLGQGDGGYTF	TGTGCCAGCAGCTTGGGCCAGGGGGATGGTGGCTACACCTTC
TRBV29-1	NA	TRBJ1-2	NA	CSVTDGDLHYGYTF	TGCAGCGTGACAGATGGGGATCTTCACTATGGCTACACCTTC
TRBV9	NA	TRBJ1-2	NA	CASSVAVGPGLYGYTF	TGTGCCAGCAGCGTAGCTGTGGGACCGGGACTATATGGCTACACCTTC
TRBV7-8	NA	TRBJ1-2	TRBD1	CASSLQGATPYGYTF	TGTGCCAGCAGCTTACAGGGGGCGACTCCCTATGGCTACACCTTC
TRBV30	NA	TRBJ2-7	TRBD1	CAWGTGQLYEQYF	TGTGCCTGGGGGACAGGTCAACTCTACGAGCAGTACTTC
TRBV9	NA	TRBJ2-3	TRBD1	CASSVDRLNTQYF	TGTGCCAGCAGCGTGGACAGGTTGAATACGCAGTATTTT
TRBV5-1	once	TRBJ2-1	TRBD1	CASSLEPGGYGEQFF	TGCGCCAGCAGCTTGGAACCAGGGGGCTATGGTGAGCAGTTCTTC
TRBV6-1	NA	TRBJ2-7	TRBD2	CASRPSGASSYEQYF	TGTGCCAGCAGACCTAGCGGGGCGAGCTCCTACGAGCAGTACTTC
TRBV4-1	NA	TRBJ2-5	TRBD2	CASSRTSGEYQETQYF	TGCGCCAGCAGCCGGACTAGCGGGGAATACCAAGAGACCCAGTACTTC
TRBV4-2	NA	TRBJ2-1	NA	CASSAGQLHNEQFF	TGTGCCAGCAGCGCGGGACAGTTACACAATGAGCAGTTCTTC
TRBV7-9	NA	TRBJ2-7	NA	CASSARVTYEQYF	TGTGCCAGCAGTGCCAGGGTCACTTACGAGCAGTACTTC
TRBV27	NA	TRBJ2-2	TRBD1	CASTMTGSPGELFF	TGTGCCAGCACGATGACAGGGTCCCCCGGGGAGCTGTTTTTT
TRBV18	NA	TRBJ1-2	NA	CASSPILENFHGYTF	TGTGCCAGCTCACCAATTCTCGAGAATTTCCATGGCTACACCTTC
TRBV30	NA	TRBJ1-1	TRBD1	CAWNPGQVEAFF	TGTGCCTGGAATCCGGGACAGGTTGAAGCTTTCTTT